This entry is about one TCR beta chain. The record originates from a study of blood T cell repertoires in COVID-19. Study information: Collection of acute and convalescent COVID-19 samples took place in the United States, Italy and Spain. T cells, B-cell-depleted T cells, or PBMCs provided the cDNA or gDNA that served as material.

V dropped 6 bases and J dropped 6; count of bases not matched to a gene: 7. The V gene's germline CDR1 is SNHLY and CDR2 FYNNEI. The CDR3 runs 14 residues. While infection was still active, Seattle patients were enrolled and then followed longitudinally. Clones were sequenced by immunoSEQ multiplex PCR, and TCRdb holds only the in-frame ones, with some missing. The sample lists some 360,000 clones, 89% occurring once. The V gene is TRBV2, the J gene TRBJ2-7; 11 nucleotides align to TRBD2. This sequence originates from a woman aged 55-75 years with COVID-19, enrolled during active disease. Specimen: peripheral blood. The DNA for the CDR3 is TGTGCCAGCAGGATACTAGCGGGGGTTATCGAGCAGTACTTC. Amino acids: CASRILAGVIEQYF.